Below are 5 T cell receptor beta chains sequenced from a single sample in a study of cytotoxic CD8 clonotypes in ibrutinib-treated CLL. The protocol was immunoSEQ multiplex PCR, while the TCRdb copy is restricted to in-frame clones and leaves out a portion. This table has more than 200,000 clones, more than 70% appearing once. The source was PBMCs, collected after 12 months of ibrutinib treatment. Every receptor here comes from a human donor with chronic lymphocytic leukemia.

The chain employs TRBV9 and TRBJ2-1; TRBD1 matches at 8 bases. The V gene end was trimmed by 3 bases and the J gene end by 1 base; junction bases not matched to a gene: 9. Germline-derived CDR1 and CDR2 are SGDLS and YYNGEE. The CDR3 runs 17 residues. The CDR3 region is CASSAGGTGASYNEQFF. The DNA for the CDR3 is TGTGCCAGCAGCGCAGGGGGGACAGGAGCGTCCTACAATGAGCAGTTCTTC. The full variable domain, its missing parts supplied by reference TRBV9 and TRBJ2-1, is DSGVTQTPKHLITATGQRVTLRCSPRSGDLSVYWYQQSLDQGLQFLIQYYNGEERAKGNILERFSAQQFPDLHSELNLSSLELGDSALYFCASSAGGTGASYNEQFFGPGTRLTVL.

The chain joins TRBV4-1 to TRBJ2-3, with 9 bases aligning to TRBD1. This CDR3 is 15 amino acids long. Unmatched junction bases numbered 8, after V lost 6 bases and J lost 4 bases. Germline V gene sequence: CDR1 MGHRA, CDR2 YSYEKL. The CDR3 is CASRPPGQGADTQYF. The CDR3 nucleotides read TGCGCCAGCAGACCTCCGGGACAGGGCGCAGATACGCAGTATTTT.

This clone was detected a few times. The chain joins TRBV18 to TRBJ1-2, with TRBD1 matching over 8 bases. The CDR3 contains 14 residues. After removal of 3 bases from V and 6 bases from J, the junction contained 6 bases not matched to a gene. Per germline, CDR1 KGHSH and CDR2 LQKENI. The CDR3 region has the DNA TGTGCCAGCTCACCGAGGACAGGGAGGGATGGCTACACCTTC. As protein: CASSPRTGRDGYTF.

CDR3 DNA sequence: TGTGCCAGCAGTTTAGTAGCGGGAGGTACCGAGCAGTACTTC. This encodes CASSLVAGGTEQYF. The chain is built from TRBV27 and TRBJ2-7; 10 nucleotides agree with TRBD2. With 2 bases clipped from V and 6 bases from J, the junction kept 4 bases outside the gene matches. This CDR3 contains 14 residues. CDR1 is MNHEY, CDR2 SMNVEV, per germline (reference sequence).

There are a few counts of this clone. CDR3 in DNA: TGCGCCAGCAGCTTGTCAGGGGGCGGACAGCCCCAGCATTTT. Protein: CASSLSGGGQPQHF. This chain links TRBV5-1 with TRBJ1-5, with 8 positions matching TRBD1. J lost 7 bases, V lost 1 base, and 4 bases had no gene match. Germline values: CDR1 SGHRS, CDR2 YFSETQ. CDR3 length: 14 amino acids.